Presented here are 20 T cell receptor beta chains from one specimen sequenced in a study of cytomegalovirus exposure and HLA in healthy donors. 13 Jbeta primers and 60 Vbeta primers were used for the PCR. TCRdb's table, derived via immunoSEQ multiplex PCR, lists solely in-frame clones and lacks some. The repertoire holds over 200,000 clones, with roughly 70% as singletons. The sequencing sample was made of PBMCs. Receptor source: a woman younger than 45 in good health and CMV-seronegative.

CDR3 nucleotides: TGTGCCAGCAGTACAGCGGGAGGCGAGTGGAATGAGCAGTTCTTC. It translates to CASSTAGGEWNEQFF. The chain couples TRBV25-1 to TRBJ2-1; 9 bases line up with TRBD2. CDR1 is MGHDK, CDR2 SYGVNS, per germline. Trimming removed 5 bases from V and 7 bases from J; junction bases left unmatched: 9. The CDR3 covers 15 residues.

This clone appeared a few times. This chain links TRBV5-3 with TRBJ2-1; D is perhaps TRBD1 (5 bases). TRBV5-3 is identified as an open reading frame with a role that is uncertain. This CDR3 contains 14 residues. Trimming took 5 bases from V and 10 from J, leaving 19 bases between them. This CDR3 reads CARSTTREVGEQFF. The CDR3 region has the DNA TGTGCCAGAAGTACAACCAGGGAAGTTGGCGAGCAGTTCTTC.

The V and J genes are TRBV11-2 and TRBJ1-4; D not resolved. The germline V and J ends were trimmed by 1 base and 10 bases, with 13 bases remaining between them. CDR1 is SGHAT and CDR2 is FQNNGV in the germline V gene. This CDR3 spans 14 amino acids. The CDR3 sequence is CASSLVRGSGKLFF. CDR3 nucleotide sequence: TGTGCCAGCAGCTTAGTCCGGGGAAGCGGAAAACTGTTTTTT.

This clone was counted between two and nine times. V is TRBV6-4 and J is TRBJ1-1; the D gene is possibly TRBD1 (5 bases). The CDR3 loop spans 13 amino acids. Trimming took off 10 bases at V and 1 base at J, with 13 bases between the two ends. Looked up from germline, CDR1 is MRHNA and CDR2 is SNTAGT. CDR3 in amino acids: CANRIGENTEAFF. The CDR3 DNA reads TGTGCCAATAGGATAGGGGAGAACACTGAAGCTTTCTTT.

A few counts support this clone. V gene TRBV9 combines with J gene TRBJ1-1; D perhaps matches TRBD1 (6 bases). Germline CDR1 SGDLS, CDR2 YYNGEE. Trimming shortened V by 3 bases and J by 1 base, and 19 bases separated the two germline ends. The CDR3 has 17 residues. Here the CDR3 reads CASSATPISQGNTEAFF. The DNA of the CDR3 is TGTGCCAGCAGCGCCACTCCCATCTCACAGGGGAACACTGAAGCTTTCTTT. The whole variable domain, remainder taken from reference TRBV9 and TRBJ1-1, is DSGVTQTPKHLITATGQRVTLRCSPRSGDLSVYWYQQSLDQGLQFLIQYYNGEERAKGNILERFSAQQFPDLHSELNLSSLELGDSALYFCASSATPISQGNTEAFFGQGTRLTVV.

This chain joins TRBV5-6 and TRBJ1-1; D perhaps matches TRBD1 (6 bases). There are 16 residues in the CDR3. Germline V gives CDR1 SGHDT, CDR2 YYEEEE. Trimming removed 3 bases at V and 1 base at J, with 16 bases between. The CDR3 loop is CASSSVYLGGNTEAFF. In DNA form, the CDR3 reads TGTGCCAGCAGCTCCGTGTACTTAGGGGGGAACACTGAAGCTTTCTTT.

This chain uses TRBV19 with TRBJ1-5, with 8 bases matching TRBD1. V shed 5 bases and J 0 bases; nucleotides not matched to a gene: 6. Looked up from germline, CDR1 is LNHDA and CDR2 is SQIVND (reference sequence). The CDR3 runs 16 residues. The CDR3 loop is CASSLPTGASNQPQHF. Written as DNA, the CDR3 is TGTGCCAGTAGTCTCCCGACAGGGGCTAGCAATCAGCCCCAGCATTTT.

A few counts support this clone. The chain joins TRBV14 to TRBJ2-1, with D perhaps TRBD2 (6 bases). Trimming cost V 3 bases and J 2 bases, with 8 bases left between them. The CDR3 is 14 amino acids. CDR1 is SGHDN and CDR2 is FVKESK in the germline V gene. The CDR3 DNA sequence: TGTGCCAGCAGCCAGGACTACACCTACAATGAGCAGTTCTTC. Translation: CASSQDYTYNEQFF. The variable domain in full, with the rest retrieved from reference TRBV14 and TRBJ2-1, is EAGVTQFPSHSVIEKGQTVTLRCDPISGHDNLYWYRRVMGKEIKFLLHFVKESKQDESGMPNNRFLAERTGGTYSTLKVQPAELEDSGVYFCASSQDYTYNEQFFGPGTRLTVL.

This chain links TRBV30 with TRBJ1-3, with unresolved D. The CDR3 has 15 residues. Germline V gene sequence: CDR1 GTSNPN, CDR2 SVGIG (reference sequence). Trimming stripped 2 bases from V and 6 bases from J, with 17 bases between. Written as DNA, the CDR3 is TGTGCCTGGAGTCGTTTTAAGATCGGTGAAAACACCATATATTTT. It yields the protein CAWSRFKIGENTIYF. Full variable domain (rest looked up from reference TRBV30 and TRBJ1-3): SQTIHQWPATLVQPVGSPLSLECTVEGTSNPNLYWYRQAAGRGLQLLFYSVGIGQISSEVPQNLSASRPQDRQFILSSKKLLLSDSGFYLCAWSRFKIGENTIYFGEGSWLTVV.

The chain recombines TRBV6-1 with TRBJ1-2; D possibly corresponds to TRBD1 (6 bases). CDR3 length: 12 amino acids. V dropped 1 base and J dropped 7 bases, with 7 bases sitting between them. Germline assignment: CDR1 MNHNS and CDR2 SASEGT. CDR3 residues: CASSEGTAGYTF. The CDR3 coding sequence is TGTGCCAGCAGTGAAGGGACAGCTGGCTACACCTTC.

The rearrangement links TRBV30 to TRBJ1-6, with a weak D call TRBD1 (5 bases). Trimming pared 5 bases from V and 10 bases from J, leaving 27 bases between. Per germline, CDR1 GTSNPN and CDR2 SVGIG (reference sequence). This CDR3 has 17 residues. The CDR3 loop is CAWSRLGEGWISSPLHF. DNA of the CDR3: TGTGCCTGGTCGCGTTTGGGGGAGGGTTGGATCAGCTCACCCCTCCACTTT.

This clone was observed a few times. This chain links TRBV11-2 with TRBJ2-7; maybe TRBD2 (5 bases). Trimming pared 5 bases from V and 7 bases from J, leaving 9 bases between. The germline CDR1 and CDR2 sequences are SGHAT and FQNNGV. There are 11 residues in the CDR3. This CDR3 reads CASSPPGEQYF. The CDR3 nucleotides read TGTGCCAGCAGCCCCCCGGGGGAGCAGTACTTC.

This rearrangement joins TRBV5-1 to TRBJ1-3; TRBD1 matches 7 bases. The CDR3 length is 16 residues. Germline assignment: CDR1 SGHRS and CDR2 YFSETQ. After removal of 2 bases from V and 1 base from J, the junction contained 6 bases not matched to a gene. In nucleotides, the CDR3 is TGCGCCAGCAGCTTAGAGGGGGCAGTATCTGGAAACACCATATATTTT. Encoded protein: CASSLEGAVSGNTIYF.

This sequence joins TRBV10-1 and TRBJ2-3; D is unresolved. CDR1 WNHNN and CDR2 SYGVQD come from the germline V gene (reference sequence). Trimming left V 5 bases short and J 1 base short, with 10 bases between. The CDR3 runs 14 residues. The CDR3 spells CASSSPQGTDTQYF. CDR3 DNA: TGCGCCAGCAGTTCCCCTCAGGGCACAGATACGCAGTATTTT.

This clone was detected once. The germline gene is not matched at one end of the junction; a read error may be the cause. The chain is built from TRBV5-1 and TRBJ2-3, with 11 bases fitting TRBD2. There are 18 residues in the CDR3. Germline V lookup: CDR1 SGHRS, CDR2 YFSETQ. Here the CDR3 DNA reads TGCGCCATCAGCTCGGATGTAGCGGGGGGGAGTAACACAGATACGCAGTATTTT. Translation gives CAISSDVAGGSNTDTQYF.

This clone was detected a few times. The chain couples TRBV6-1 to TRBJ2-7; D may be TRBD1 (5 bases). V shed 5 bases and J shed 2 bases, with 7 bases lying between them. The germline gives CDR1 MNHNS, CDR2 SASEGT. This CDR3 region has 12 residues. The CDR3 coding sequence is TGTGCCAGCAGTCAGGGTGCCTACGAGCAGTACTTC. Translating gives CASSQGAYEQYF.

This rearrangement joins TRBV27 to TRBJ2-7; TRBD2 matches at 13 bases. Losses at the gene ends were 1 base for V and 5 bases for J; bases not matched to a gene: 8. Germline loops: CDR1 MNHEY, CDR2 SMNVEV (reference sequence). CDR3 length: 17 residues. This chain's CDR3 is CASSLWTSGSNDHEQYF. The CDR3 DNA reads as TGTGCCAGCAGTTTATGGACTAGCGGGAGCAACGACCACGAGCAGTACTTC.

The V and J genes are TRBV4-2 and TRBJ2-4, with D perhaps matching TRBD2 (6 bases). Germline V gene lookup returns CDR1 LGHNA and CDR2 YNFKEQ. The length of the CDR3 is 15 residues. The ends were cut back, 4 bases at V and 1 base at J, with 11 bases in the middle. The CDR3 reads CASSRETRAKNIQYF. CDR3 DNA: TGTGCCAGCAGCCGAGAGACTAGGGCCAAAAACATTCAGTACTTC.

This rearrangement joins TRBV5-4 to TRBJ2-1; a possible D gene is TRBD2 (5 bases). This CDR3 spans 16 amino acids. The germline gives CDR1 SGHNT, CDR2 YYREEE (reference sequence). The V end was cut by 4 bases, the J end by 2 bases, with 16 bases between. CDR3 amino acids: CASSPRGGLPYNEQFF. The CDR3 nucleotides read TGTGCCAGCAGCCCCCGGGGTGGTCTCCCCTACAATGAGCAGTTCTTC. The variable domain in full, with the rest retrieved from reference TRBV5-4 and TRBJ2-1, is ETGVTQSPTHLIKTRGQQVTLRCSSQSGHNTVSWYQQALGQGPQFIFQYYREEENGRGNFPPRFSGLQFPNYSSELNVNALELDDSALYLCASSPRGGLPYNEQFFGPGTRLTVL.

This clone has just a few counts. The rearrangement uses TRBV30 and TRBJ2-3; 11 nucleotides line up with TRBD2. The CDR3 has 15 residues. CDR1 GTSNPN and CDR2 SVGIG come from the germline V gene (reference sequence). V was clipped by 3 bases and J by 4 bases; unmatched bases: 6. CDR3 nucleotides: TGTGCCTGGAGATTAGCGGGAGGGCGGGCAGATACGCAGTATTTT. Encoded protein: CAWRLAGGRADTQYF.